The 3 T cell receptor beta chains below all came from one sample that was sequenced in a study of T-cell memory formation after mild COVID-19. A single record per CDR3 protein comes from TCRdb applying MiXCR to the 5' RACE reads. The sample holds about 140,000 distinct CDR3 sequences, around 13% seen once. Input material: PBMCs or a T cell subset sorted from them (not recorded which). The receptors originated from an adult woman who had mild COVID-19 (a few samples of this study predate the infection). Cell type and time point are not known.

The CDR3 DNA reads as TGCAGCGTTGAACAGGGTATTCAGTACTTC. Translated, it gives CSVEQGIQYF. This chain uses TRBV29-1 with TRBJ2-7, with D perhaps TRBD1 (5 bases). There are 10 residues in the CDR3. The germline V gene has CDR1 SQVTM and CDR2 ANQGSEA. The V end was cut by 2 bases, the J end by 10 bases, with 9 bases between.

There are a few counts of this clonotype. The chain joins TRBV11-1 to TRBJ2-7; D gene ambiguous. CDR1 is SGHAT and CDR2 is FQDESV in the germline V gene (reference sequence). The CDR3 sequence is 14 residues long. Trimming removed 5 bases from V and 2 bases from J, with 13 bases in between. The CDR3 DNA sequence: TGTGCCAGCAGCCGAAGGACGGTACCCTACGAGCAGTACTTC. Its translation is CASSRRTVPYEQYF.

This clonotype has just a few counts. The genes are TRBV29-1 and TRBJ2-1; TRBD1 matches at 7 bases. The germline V gene has CDR1 SQVTM and CDR2 ANQGSEA. The V and J ends lost 7 bases and 7 bases, in that order; junction bases with no gene match: 7. CDR3 length: 12 residues. This chain's CDR3 is CSGGDSWNEQFF. The CDR3 region has the DNA TGCAGCGGAGGGGACAGCTGGAATGAGCAGTTCTTC.